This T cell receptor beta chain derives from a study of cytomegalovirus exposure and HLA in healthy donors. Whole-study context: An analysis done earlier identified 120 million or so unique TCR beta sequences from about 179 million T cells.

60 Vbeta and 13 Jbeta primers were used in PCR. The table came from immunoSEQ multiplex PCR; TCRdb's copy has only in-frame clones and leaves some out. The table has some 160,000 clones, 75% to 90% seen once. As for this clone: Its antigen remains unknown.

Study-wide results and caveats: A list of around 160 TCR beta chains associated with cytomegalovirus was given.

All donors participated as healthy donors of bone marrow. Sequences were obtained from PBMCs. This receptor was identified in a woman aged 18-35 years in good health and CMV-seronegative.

The CDR3 protein is CASSLAGTSYNEQFF. The CDR3 DNA is TGCGCCAGCAGCTTGGCCGGGACATCCTACAATGAGCAGTTCTTC. The chain links TRBV5-1 to TRBJ2-1, with D possibly being TRBD1 (6 bases). Trimming cost V 0 bases and J 1 base, with 8 bases left between them. The germline CDR1 and CDR2 sequences are SGHRS and YFSETQ. CDR3 length equals 15 residues.